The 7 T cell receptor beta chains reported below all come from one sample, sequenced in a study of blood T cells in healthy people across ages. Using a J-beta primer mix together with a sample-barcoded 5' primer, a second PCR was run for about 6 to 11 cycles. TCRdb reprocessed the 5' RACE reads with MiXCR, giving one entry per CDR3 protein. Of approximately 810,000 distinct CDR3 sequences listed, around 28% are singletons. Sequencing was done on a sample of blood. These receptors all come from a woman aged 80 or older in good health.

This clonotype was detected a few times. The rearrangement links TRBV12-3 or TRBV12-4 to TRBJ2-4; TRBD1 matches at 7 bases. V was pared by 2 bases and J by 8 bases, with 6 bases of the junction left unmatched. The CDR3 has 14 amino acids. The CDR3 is CASSLIGGWDIQYF. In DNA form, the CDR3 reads TGTGCCAGCAGTTTAATAGGGGGCTGGGACATTCAGTACTTC.

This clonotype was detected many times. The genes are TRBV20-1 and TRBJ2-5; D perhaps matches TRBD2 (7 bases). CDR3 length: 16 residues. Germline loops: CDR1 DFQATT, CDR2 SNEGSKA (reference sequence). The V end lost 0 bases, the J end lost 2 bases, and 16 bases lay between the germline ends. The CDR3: CSARDHGGTIQETQYF. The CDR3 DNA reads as TGCAGTGCTAGAGATCACGGGGGGACAATTCAAGAGACCCAGTACTTC.

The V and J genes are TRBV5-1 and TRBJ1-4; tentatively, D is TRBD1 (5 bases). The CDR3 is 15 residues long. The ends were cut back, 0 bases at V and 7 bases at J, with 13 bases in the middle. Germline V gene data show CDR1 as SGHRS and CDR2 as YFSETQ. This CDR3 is CASSLATQGGEKLFF. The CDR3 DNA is TGCGCCAGCAGCTTGGCCACTCAGGGTGGTGAAAAACTGTTTTTT.

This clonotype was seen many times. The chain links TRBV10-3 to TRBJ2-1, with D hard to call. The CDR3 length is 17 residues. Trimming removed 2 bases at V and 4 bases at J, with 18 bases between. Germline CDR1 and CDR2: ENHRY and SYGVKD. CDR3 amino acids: CAISEPRGSNLYNEQFF. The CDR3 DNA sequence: TGTGCCATCAGTGAGCCCCGTGGTTCCAACCTTTACAATGAGCAGTTCTTC.

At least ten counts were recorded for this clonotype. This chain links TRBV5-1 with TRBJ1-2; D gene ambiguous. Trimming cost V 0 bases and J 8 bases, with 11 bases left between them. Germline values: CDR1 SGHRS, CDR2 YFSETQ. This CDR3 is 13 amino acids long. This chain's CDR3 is CASSLVVDLGYTF. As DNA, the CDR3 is TGCGCCAGCAGCTTGGTTGTCGATTTGGGCTACACCTTC.

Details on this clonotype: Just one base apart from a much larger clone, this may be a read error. The CDR3 region is CSTRLYNYEQYF. CDR3 DNA sequence: TGCAGTACTAGGTTGTACAACTACGAGCAGTACTTC. This chain joins TRBV20-1 and TRBJ2-7; D perhaps matches TRBD2 (5 bases). This CDR3 has 12 residues. From germline, CDR1 is DFQATT and CDR2 SNEGSKA (reference sequence).

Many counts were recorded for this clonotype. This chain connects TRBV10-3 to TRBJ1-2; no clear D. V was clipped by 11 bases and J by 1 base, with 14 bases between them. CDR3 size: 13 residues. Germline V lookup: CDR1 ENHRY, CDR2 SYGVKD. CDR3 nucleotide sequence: TGTGCCTCCAAGCGGCCGCTTAACTATGGCTACACCTTC. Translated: CASKRPLNYGYTF.